This T cell receptor (beta chain) stems from a study of Ad26.COV2.S vaccination and SARS-CoV-2 variants. Study-level information: Dosing was one shot or two shots 56 days apart.

Noted treatment: some 20 received Ad26.COV2.S at low or high dose, single or two shots; five or six received placebo; per-sample allocation not given. Specimen acquisition occurred on day 63 following the initial vaccine or placebo injection. Profiled with immunoSEQ multiplex PCR; TCRdb holds only in-frame clones, not every one. Here the sample spans about 350,000 clones, about 85% being singletons. The V and J ends lost 4 bases and 4 bases, in that order; junction bases with no gene match: 8. CDR3 length: 18 amino acids. The germline CDR1 and CDR2 sequences are SGHRS and YFSETQ. Study outcomes and limitations: Substantial response breadth was reportedly seen for spike-specific CD8+ and CD4+ T cells after vaccination. Vaccinees and placebo recipients showed similar non-spike TCR breadth.

Worth noting for this clone: The antigen remains unidentified.

Source: peripheral blood, taken in a trial of Ad26.COV2.S vaccine versus placebo. The V and J genes are TRBV5-1 and TRBJ2-2; TRBD2 matches at 15 bases. This receptor was identified in a person between 18 and 65 years old who received the Ad26.COV2.S COVID-19 vaccine or a placebo. CDR3 in DNA: TGCGCCAGCAGCCCCGGACTAGCGGGAGGGCCCGCCACCGGGGAGCTGTTTTTT. This gives the protein CASSPGLAGGPATGELFF. The entire variable domain, with the rest obtained from reference TRBV5-1 and TRBJ2-2, is as follows: KAGVTQTPRYLIKTRGQQVTLSCSPISGHRSVSWYQQTPGQGLQFLFEYFSETQRNKGNFPGRFSGRQFSNSRSEMNVSTLELGDSALYLCASSPGLAGGPATGELFFGEGSRLTVL.